This TCR beta chain was identified in a study of cytomegalovirus exposure and HLA in healthy donors. Whole-study findings and limits: Most likely, a cluster of highly shared sequence variants arose as a sequencing artifact. Common viral pathogens (according to a later analysis) appeared linked to several of the most significant clusters.

Trimming took 5 bases from V and 8 from J; bases not matched to a gene: 20. The CDR3 contains 18 residues. Germline CDR1 reads SGHTA; CDR2 reads FQGTGA. The PCR made use of 60 Vbeta and 13 Jbeta primers. Using immunoSEQ multiplex PCR, the repertoire was profiled, and TCRdb retains in-frame clones only, with some absent. The table has 150,000 to 200,000 clones, approximately 81% seen once. Everyone who donated was a healthy bone marrow donor. This clone appeared once. Its target is not known. The TCR comes from a boy younger than 18 in good health and CMV-seronegative. Sequences were obtained from PBMCs. This chain uses TRBV7-3 with TRBJ2-1; 8 nucleotides match TRBD2. Here the CDR3 reads CASSIGPVLAGQRDEQFF. CDR3 coding DNA: TGTGCCAGCAGCATTGGACCCGTTCTAGCGGGCCAAAGGGATGAGCAGTTCTTC.